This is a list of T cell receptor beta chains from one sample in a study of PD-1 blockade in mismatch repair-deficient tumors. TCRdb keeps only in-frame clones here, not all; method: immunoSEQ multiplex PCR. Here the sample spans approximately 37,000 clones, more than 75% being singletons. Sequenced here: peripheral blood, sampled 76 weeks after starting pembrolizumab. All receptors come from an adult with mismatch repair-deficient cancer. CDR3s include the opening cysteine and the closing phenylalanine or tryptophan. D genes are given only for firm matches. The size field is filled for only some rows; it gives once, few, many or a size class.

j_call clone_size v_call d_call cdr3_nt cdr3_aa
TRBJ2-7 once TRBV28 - TGTGCCAGCAGTCTCGGAACCTACGAGCAGTACTTC CASSLGTYEQYF
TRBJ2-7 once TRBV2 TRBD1 TGTGCCAGCAGTGGGGGACAGGGGGCCTCCTACGAGCAGTACTTC CASSGGQGASYEQYF
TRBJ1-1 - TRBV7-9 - TGTGCCAGCAGCTACCCCTTAGTGTCGGAAGCTTTCTTT CASSYPLVSEAFF
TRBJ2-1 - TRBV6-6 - TGTGCCAGCAGTTACTCCTCAGGGAATGAGCAGTTCTTC CASSYSSGNEQFF
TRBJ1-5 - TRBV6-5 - TGTGCCAGCGGAATCGGACGGGGCAATCAGCCCCAGCATTTT CASGIGRGNQPQHF
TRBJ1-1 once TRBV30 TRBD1 TGTGCCTGGAGTCTCGGACAGGGGGGGGTGAGTCAGCCTTTCTTT CAWSLGQGGVSQPFF
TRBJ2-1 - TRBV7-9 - TGTGCCAGCAGCTTAGAAGGCGCTAGGCCCCACCCCCTAAATGAGCAGTTCTTC CASSLEGARPHPLNEQFF
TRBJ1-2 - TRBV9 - TGTGCCAGCAGCCGAGAGGCGACCGTTACGGTTAGGTATGGCTACACCTTC CASSREATVTVRYGYTF
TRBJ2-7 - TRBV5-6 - TGTGCCAGCAGCTTGGTAGGGACCCACTACGAGCAGTACTTC CASSLVGTHYEQYF
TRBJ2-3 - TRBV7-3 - TGTGCCAGCAGCTTATTAGTAAGTGGCACAGATACGCAGTATTTT CASSLLVSGTDTQYF
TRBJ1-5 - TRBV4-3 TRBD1 TGCGCCAGCAGCCAAGGACCGGGACAGGGTGATCAGCCCCAGCATTTT CASSQGPGQGDQPQHF
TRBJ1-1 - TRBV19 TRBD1 TGTGCCAGTTCAGGGGGCTATGGCACTGAAGCTTTCTTT CASSGGYGTEAFF
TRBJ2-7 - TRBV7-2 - TGTGCCAGCAGCTCCATCTACTACGAGCAGTACTTC CASSSIYYEQYF
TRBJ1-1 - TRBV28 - TGTGCCGGGGTTGGGGGGATGAACACTGAAGCTTTCTTT CAGVGGMNTEAFF
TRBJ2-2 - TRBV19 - TGTGCCAGTAGTATGACTATCAGGAACACCGGGGAGCTGTTTTTT CASSMTIRNTGELFF
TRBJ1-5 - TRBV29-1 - TGCAGCGTCGCTCTCCCGGGTGGGGGTCGAAATCAGCCCCAGCATTTT CSVALPGGGRNQPQHF
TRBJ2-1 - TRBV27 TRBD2 TGTGCCAGCAGTTTACCAGCGGGAGTCAATGAGCAGTTCTTC CASSLPAGVNEQFF
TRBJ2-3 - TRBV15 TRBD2 TGTGCCACCAGCAGAGATATGGGAGGGGCAGATACGCAGTATTTT CATSRDMGGADTQYF
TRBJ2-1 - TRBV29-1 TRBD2 TGCAGCTCGATCATAGCGGGAGCTGGAAATGAGCAGTTCTTC CSSIIAGAGNEQFF
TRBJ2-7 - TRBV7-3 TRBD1 TGTGCCAGCAGCCGGGACAGGGAGAACGAGCAGTACTTC CASSRDRENEQYF
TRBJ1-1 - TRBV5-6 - TGTGCCAGCAGCTTGGGGACAGTGGGAAAGAACACTGAAGCTTTCTTT CASSLGTVGKNTEAFF
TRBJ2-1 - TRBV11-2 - TGTGCCAGCAGCTTATTTGGTCTAGCGACGAAAAATCTGCGCAATGAGCAGTTCTTC CASSLFGLATKNLRNEQFF
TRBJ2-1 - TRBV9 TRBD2 TGTGCCAGCAGCCTTCCGGCTAGCGGGAGGACAAATGAGCAGTTCTTC CASSLPASGRTNEQFF
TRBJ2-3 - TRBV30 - TGTGCCTGGAGTGTCAGAGAAGCAGATACGCAGTATTTT CAWSVREADTQYF
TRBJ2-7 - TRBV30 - TGTGCCTGTTCTGCACAGGGTAACTACGAGCAGTACTTC CACSAQGNYEQYF
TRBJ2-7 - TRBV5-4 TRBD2 TGTGCCAGCAGCTGGCACCGGGGACTAGCGGGCCCCGGCGAGCAGTACTTC CASSWHRGLAGPGEQYF
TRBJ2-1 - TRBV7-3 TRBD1 TGTGCCAGCAGCCTAGTAAGACAGGGAGTTACGAATGAGCAGTTCTTC CASSLVRQGVTNEQFF
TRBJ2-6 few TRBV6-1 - TGTGCCAGCAGTGCCGGCAGCATCTCTGGGGCCAACGTCCTGACTTTC CASSAGSISGANVLTF
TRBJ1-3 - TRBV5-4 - TGTGCCAGCGGGAGGGCGGAAGGAAACACCATATATTTT CASGRAEGNTIYF
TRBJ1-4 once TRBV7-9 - TGTGCCAGCAGCTTAGCCAGTCATAATGAAAAACTGTTTTTT CASSLASHNEKLFF
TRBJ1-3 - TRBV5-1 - TGCGCCAGCAGCTTGGACGTGGGGGACACCATATATTTT CASSLDVGDTIYF
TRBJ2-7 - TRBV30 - TGTGCCTGGGGTCTCCCCCCAGCGACCTACGAGCAGTACTTC CAWGLPPATYEQYF
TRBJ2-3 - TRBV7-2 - TGTGCCAGCAGCCGGCGGGTGTCTAGCACAGATACGCAGTATTTT CASSRRVSSTDTQYF
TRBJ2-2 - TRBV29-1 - TGCAGCGTTGAGGAGCTAGCAAACACCGGGGAGCTGTTTTTT CSVEELANTGELFF
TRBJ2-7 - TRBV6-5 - TGTGCCAGCAGTTCCCCTCAGCGCATGAGCTCCTACGAGCAGTACTTC CASSSPQRMSSYEQYF
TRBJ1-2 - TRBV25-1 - TGTGCCAGCAGCCTCGGCAGGGTTGGGGGCTACACCTTC CASSLGRVGGYTF
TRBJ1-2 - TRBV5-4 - TGTGCCAGCAGCTTCTTCGACAAGACATATGGCTACACCTTC CASSFFDKTYGYTF
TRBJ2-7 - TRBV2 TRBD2 TGTGCCAGCAGTCAGGCTAGCGGGAGGGTAGAGCAGTACTTC CASSQASGRVEQYF
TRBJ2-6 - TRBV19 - TGTGCCAGTAGGACCTTGTCTGGGGCCAACGTCCTGACTTTC CASRTLSGANVLTF
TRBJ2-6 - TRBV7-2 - TGTGCCAGCAGCTTAGTGGCGCGGCCCTCTGGGGCCAACGTCCTGACTTTC CASSLVARPSGANVLTF
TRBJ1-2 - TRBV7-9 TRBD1 TGTGCCAGCAGCTTAGTGGCAGGGGGCTATGGCTACACCTTC CASSLVAGGYGYTF
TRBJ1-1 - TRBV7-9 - TGTGCCAGCAGTAAAGCAGGGTCTGAAGCTTTCTTT CASSKAGSEAFF
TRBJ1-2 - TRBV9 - TGTGCCAGCAGCGTAGGGGGGGCACGAGGCTATGGCTACACCTTC CASSVGGARGYGYTF
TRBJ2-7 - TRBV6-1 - TGTGCCAGCAGGGCCCGACTGGACTCCTACGAGCAGTACTTC CASRARLDSYEQYF
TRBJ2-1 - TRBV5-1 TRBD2 TGCGCCAGCAGCTTGGTGAGGGAGGGATTGGGGGAGCAGTTCTTC CASSLVREGLGEQFF
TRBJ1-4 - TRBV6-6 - TGTGCCAGCAGCACCGGGACCGTGCTGTTTTTT CASSTGTVLFF
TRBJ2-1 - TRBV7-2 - TGTGCCAGCAGCTTAGCGCGTCGGCTCCGGAATGAGCAGTTCTTC CASSLARRLRNEQFF
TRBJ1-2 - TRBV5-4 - TGTGCCAGCAGGGGGCCGGGACACAACTATGGCTACACCTTC CASRGPGHNYGYTF